This TCR beta chain derives from a study of cytomegalovirus exposure and HLA in healthy donors. The overall study: A prior analysis found 100 million to 140 million unique TCR beta sequences from approximately 200 million T cells. Study-wide findings and caveats: Some TCR beta chains (over 150 of them) were listed as cytomegalovirus-associated.

V lost 3 bases and J 2 bases, leaving 15 bases between the germline ends. Germline assignment: CDR1 SGHDT and CDR2 YYEEEE. The CDR3 is 15 residues long. Details on this clone: Its matching antigen is unknown.

The PCR had 60 Vbeta and 13 Jbeta primers. In the original workflow: Among the unique TCR beta chains that a later analysis counted, about 84 million in all, 9.5 million to 12 million were shared. Using immunoSEQ multiplex PCR, the repertoire was profiled, and TCRdb retains in-frame clones only, with some absent. V and J calls and clone size follow that table, whereas D and trimming were derived from the DNA. This sample contains approximately 61,000 clones. The chain carries TRBV5-6 and TRBJ2-7; weak D call: TRBD2 (7 bases). Sample: PBMCs. This clonotype was obtained from a woman between 18 and 30 years old in good health and CMV-seronegative. This chain's CDR3 is CASSWGGPQTYEQYF. CDR3 bases: TGTGCCAGCAGCTGGGGGGGGCCTCAAACCTACGAGCAGTACTTC.